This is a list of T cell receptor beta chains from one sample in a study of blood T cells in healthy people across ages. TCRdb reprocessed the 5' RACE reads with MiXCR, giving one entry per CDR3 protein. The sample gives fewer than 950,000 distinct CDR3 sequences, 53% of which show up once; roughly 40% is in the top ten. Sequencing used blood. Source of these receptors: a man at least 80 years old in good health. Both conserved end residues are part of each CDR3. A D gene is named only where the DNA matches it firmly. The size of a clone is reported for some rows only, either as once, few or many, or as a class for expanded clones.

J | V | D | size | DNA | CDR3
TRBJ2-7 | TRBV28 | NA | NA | TGTGCCTCGGGCCTTCCGCCCCACTACGAGCAGTACTTC | CASGLPPHYEQYF
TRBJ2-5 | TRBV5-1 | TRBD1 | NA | TGCGCCAGCAGCAACGGACAGGGGGTTGCCAATGAGCAGTACTTC | CASSNGQGVANEQYF
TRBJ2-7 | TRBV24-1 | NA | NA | TGTGCCACCAGTGAGACCGGGACCCCAACCTACGAGCAGTACTTC | CATSETGTPTYEQYF
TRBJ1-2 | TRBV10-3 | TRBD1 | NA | TGTGCCATCAGGAGGGGACAGGGGGACTTTATGAGGTATGGCTACACCTTC | CAIRRGQGDFMRYGYTF
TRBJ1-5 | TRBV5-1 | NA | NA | TGCGCCAGCAGCTTAACAGGGAGTAATGCTCAGCCCCAGCATTTT | CASSLTGSNAQPQHF
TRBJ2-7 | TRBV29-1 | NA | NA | TGCAGCGCCGCTAGAGGCGGTGGGGAACGCGAGCAGTACTTC | CSAARGGGEREQYF
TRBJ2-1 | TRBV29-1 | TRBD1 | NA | TGCAGCGCGACAGGGTCCTACAATGAGCAGTTCTTC | CSATGSYNEQFF
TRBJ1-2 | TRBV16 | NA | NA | TGTGCCAGCAGCCAATCGAGTGGAGGACGTCTTAACTATGGCTACACCTTC | CASSQSSGGRLNYGYTF
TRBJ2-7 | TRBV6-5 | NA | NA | TGTGCCAGCAGTTACTTTCCGCCAGGGACCATCAACGAGCAGTACTTC | CASSYFPPGTINEQYF
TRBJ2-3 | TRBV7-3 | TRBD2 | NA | TGTGCCAGCAGCTTAGGTCTAGCGGGAGGCAGGACAGATACGCAGTATTTT | CASSLGLAGGRTDTQYF
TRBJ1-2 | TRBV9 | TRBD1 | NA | TGTGCCAGTACAGGACAGGGGGGCGGCTACACCTTC | CASTGQGGGYTF
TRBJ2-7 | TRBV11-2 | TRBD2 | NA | TGTGCCAGCAGCTTACCAGTTGGCGGGAGGTTCTCCTACGAGCAGTACTTC | CASSLPVGGRFSYEQYF
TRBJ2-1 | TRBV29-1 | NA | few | TGCAGCGTTGTGGGGGCCAAAAGTCTCAATGAGCAGTTCTTC | CSVVGAKSLNEQFF
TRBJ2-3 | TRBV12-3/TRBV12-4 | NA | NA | TGTGCCAGCAGTTTAGGGCAGGGAAACAGATACGCGTATTTT | CASSLGQGNRYAYF
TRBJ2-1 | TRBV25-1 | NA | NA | TGTGCCAGCAGTGAATATGTAGGCTCCGGGGATGAGCAGTTCTTC | CASSEYVGSGDEQFF
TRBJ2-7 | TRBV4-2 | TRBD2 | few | TGTGCCAGCAGCCAAGAAACAGGACTAGCGGGATTTACATACGAGCAGTACTTC | CASSQETGLAGFTYEQYF
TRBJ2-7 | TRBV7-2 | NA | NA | TGTGCCAGCAGCGTAGGACCGGGGCCCTACGAGCAGTACTTC | CASSVGPGPYEQYF
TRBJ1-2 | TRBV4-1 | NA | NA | TGCGCCAGCAGCCAAGATTCAGAAGTCACAATCTATGGCTACACCTTC | CASSQDSEVTIYGYTF
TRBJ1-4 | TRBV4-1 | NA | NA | TGCGCCAGCAGCCAAGATATGGGGGGGGCTCAGGAAAAACTGTTTTTT | CASSQDMGGAQEKLFF
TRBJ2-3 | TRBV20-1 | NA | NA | TGCAGTGCCATTAGTAGTAGCACAGATGCGCAGTATTTT | CSAISSSTDAQYF
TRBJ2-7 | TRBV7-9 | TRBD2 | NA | TGTGCCAGCAGCTTACGGTTGACTAGCGGGAGGCAACGGGACGAGCAGTACTTC | CASSLRLTSGRQRDEQYF
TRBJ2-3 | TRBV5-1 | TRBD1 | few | TGCGCCAGCAGCTTGTTTGGGACAGGGAGCGCAGATACGCAGTATTTT | CASSLFGTGSADTQYF
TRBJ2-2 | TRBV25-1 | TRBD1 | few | TGTGCCAGCAGCAGACAGGCCCAGGGGGCCGGGGAGCTGTTTTTT | CASSRQAQGAGELFF
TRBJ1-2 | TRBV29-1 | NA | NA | TGCAGCGTTGAGCGTCGGGGGGAGAACTATGGCTACACCTTC | CSVERRGENYGYTF
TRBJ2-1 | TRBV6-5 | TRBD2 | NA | TGTGCCAGCAGTTACCTCGGCGGGAGTGGGAATGAGCAGTTCTTC | CASSYLGGSGNEQFF
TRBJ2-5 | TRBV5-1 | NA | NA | TGCGCCAGCAGCTCCGGGACACTCAAAGAGACCCAGTACTTC | CASSSGTLKETQYF
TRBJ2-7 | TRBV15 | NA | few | TGTGCCACCAGCAGAGTAGGGGGCGAGCAGTACTTC | CATSRVGGEQYF
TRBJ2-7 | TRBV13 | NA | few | TGTGCCAGCAGCACTCCGGAGGGGCGGGATTATTACGAGCAGTACTTC | CASSTPEGRDYYEQYF
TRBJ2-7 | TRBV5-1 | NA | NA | TGCGCCAGCGGGATAGGGGGATCATCCTACGAGCAGTACTTC | CASGIGGSSYEQYF
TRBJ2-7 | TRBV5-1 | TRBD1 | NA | TGCGCCTGCACCACACAGGGGTCGTACGAGCAGTACTTC | CACTTQGSYEQYF
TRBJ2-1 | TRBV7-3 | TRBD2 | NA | TGTGCCAGCAGCCAAACGACTAGCGGACGGGATGAGCAGTTCTTC | CASSQTTSGRDEQFF
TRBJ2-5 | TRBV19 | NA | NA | TGTGCCAGTAGTATTCCGGCGGGGAAGCAAGAGACCCAGTACTTC | CASSIPAGKQETQYF
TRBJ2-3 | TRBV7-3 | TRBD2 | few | TGTGCCAGCAGCTCTCTAGCGGGAGACAAACCAGATACGCAGTATTTT | CASSSLAGDKPDTQYF
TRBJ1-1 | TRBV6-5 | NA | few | TGTGCCAGCAGTTACTCCTTGAACACTGAAGCTTTCTTT | CASSYSLNTEAFF
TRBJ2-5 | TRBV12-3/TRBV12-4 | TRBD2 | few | TGTGCCAGCAGTTTAGATGGGACTAGGCAAGAGACCCAGTACTTC | CASSLDGTRQETQYF
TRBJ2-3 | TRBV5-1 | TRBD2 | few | TGCGCCAGCAGCCCCGGACTAGCATCAGATACGCAGTATTTT | CASSPGLASDTQYF
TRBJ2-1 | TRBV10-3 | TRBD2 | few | TGTGCCATCACTGAGGGGACGACTAGCGGGATGGTCAATGAGCAGTTCTTC | CAITEGTTSGMVNEQFF
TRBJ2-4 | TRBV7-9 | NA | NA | TGTGCCAGCAGCTTACGGACCGGCTTCCAGTACTTC | CASSLRTGFQYF
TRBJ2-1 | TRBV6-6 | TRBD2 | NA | TGTGCCAGCAGTACCGGACTAGCGGGAGTTGAGCAGTTCTTC | CASSTGLAGVEQFF
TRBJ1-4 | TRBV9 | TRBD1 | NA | TGTGCCAGCAGCGTAACCGGGACAGGGGATGAAAAACTGTTTTTT | CASSVTGTGDEKLFF
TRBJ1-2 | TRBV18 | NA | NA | TGTGCCAGCTCACCTTACAGGGAAGCGAACTATGGCTACACCTTC | CASSPYREANYGYTF
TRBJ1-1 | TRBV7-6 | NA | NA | TGTGCCAGCAGCTTACTGGCAGGGACGGGCACTGAAGCTTTCTTT | CASSLLAGTGTEAFF
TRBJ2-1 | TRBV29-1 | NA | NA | TGCAGCGTTGAGGGCGAGAAAGAGTCCTACAATGAGCAGTTCTTC | CSVEGEKESYNEQFF
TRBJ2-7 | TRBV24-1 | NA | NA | TGTGCCACCAGTGATTCCCGAGGGCAGGGGATCTACTACGAGCAGTACTTC | CATSDSRGQGIYYEQYF
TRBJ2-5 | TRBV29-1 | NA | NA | TGCAGCGTTAGTCAGGGATCGGAGACCCAGTACTTC | CSVSQGSETQYF
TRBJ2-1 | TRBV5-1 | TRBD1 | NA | TGCGCCAGCAGCCCGACTTACAGGGGCAGATACAATGGGCAGTTCTTC | CASSPTYRGRYNGQFF
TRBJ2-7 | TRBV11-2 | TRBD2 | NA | TGTGCCAGCAGCTTAGGTACCGGGGCCGGGGGGGAGCAGTACTTC | CASSLGTGAGGEQYF
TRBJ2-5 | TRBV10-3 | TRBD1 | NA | TGTGCCATCAGTGGTCGGACAGGGGCGTCCAATGAGCAGTACTTC | CAISGRTGASNEQYF
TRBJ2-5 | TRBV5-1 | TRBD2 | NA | TGCGCCAGCAGCTCCGGACTAGCGGCCCAAGAGACCCAGTACTTC | CASSSGLAAQETQYF
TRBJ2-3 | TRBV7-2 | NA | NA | TGTGCCAGCAGCGTATCTGGCACAGATACGCAGTATTTT | CASSVSGTDTQYF
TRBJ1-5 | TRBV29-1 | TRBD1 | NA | TGCAGCGCGACAGGGGGGTATGGTCAGCCCCAGCATTTT | CSATGGYGQPQHF
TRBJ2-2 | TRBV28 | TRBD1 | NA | TGTGCCAGCAGTTTTGAGACAGGGCCTACCGGGGAGCTGTTTTTT | CASSFETGPTGELFF
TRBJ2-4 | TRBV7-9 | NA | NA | TGTGCCAGCAGCTTACCCGGGACCAATTTAGCCAAAAACATTCAGTACTTC | CASSLPGTNLAKNIQYF
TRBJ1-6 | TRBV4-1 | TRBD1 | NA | TGCGCCAGCAGCCTAACCGGGACAGGGAATTCACCCCTCCACTTT | CASSLTGTGNSPLHF
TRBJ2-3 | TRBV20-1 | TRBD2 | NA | TGCAGTGCTAGTCCAGCGGGAGGTACAAGCACAGATACGCAGTATTTT | CSASPAGGTSTDTQYF
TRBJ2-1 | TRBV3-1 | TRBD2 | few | TGTGCCAGCAGCCAAGTAGCGGGGCCCCATAGAGAGCAGTTCTTC | CASSQVAGPHREQFF
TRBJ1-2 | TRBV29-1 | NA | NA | TGCAGCGTTGGGCAGGGGACGAGTGGCTACACCTTC | CSVGQGTSGYTF
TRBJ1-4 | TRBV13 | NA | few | TGTGCCAGCAGCTTTAGCACAGTGGCTAATGAAAAACTGTTTTTT | CASSFSTVANEKLFF
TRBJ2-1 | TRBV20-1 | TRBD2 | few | TGCAGTGCCCTGGGACTAGACTACAATGAGCAGTTCTTC | CSALGLDYNEQFF
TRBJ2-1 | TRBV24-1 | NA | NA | TGTGCCACCAGTGACCCGGATTCTAGGAGCGGTGAGCAGTTCTTC | CATSDPDSRSGEQFF